This T cell receptor beta chain was obtained from a study of cytomegalovirus exposure and HLA in healthy donors. General study results and limits: A later analysis linked a missense variant in DCLRE1C to the trimming of TCR beta V and J genes. Investigators reported over 150 TCR beta chains as tied to cytomegalovirus. Among TCR beta chains of equal frequency, HLA-associated ones were more clonally expanded in a later analysis.

All the people who gave samples were healthy bone marrow donors. Primers included in the PCR were 60 Vbeta and 13 Jbeta primers. The assay was immunoSEQ multiplex PCR, and TCRdb's table has in-frame clones only and misses some. Among about 120,000 clones listed, approximately 80% were seen once. There are 15 residues in the CDR3. V gave up 3 bases and J gave up 8 bases; unmatched junction bases: 8. Germline CDR1 SGHRS, CDR2 YFSETQ. Remarks on this clone: The antigen is not known.

The TCR comes from a man aged 25 to 40 in good health and CMV-seropositive. The chain uses TRBV5-1 and TRBJ1-2, with 12 bases that match TRBD1. The specimen sequenced was PBMCs. The CDR3 reads CASSWDRGHREGYTF. The CDR3 region has the DNA TGCGCCAGCAGCTGGGACAGGGGGCATAGGGAAGGCTACACCTTC. Using reference TRBV5-1 and TRBJ1-2 for the parts outside the CDR3, the full variable domain is KAGVTQTPRYLIKTRGQQVTLSCSPISGHRSVSWYQQTPGQGLQFLFEYFSETQRNKGNFPGRFSGRQFSNSRSEMNVSTLELGDSALYLCASSWDRGHREGYTFGSGTRLTVV.